The present T cell receptor (beta chain) was sequenced within a study of CD8 T cells in ankylosing spondylitis. Germline assignment: CDR1 DFQATT and CDR2 SNEGSKA (reference sequence). The CDR3 extends over 12 amino acids. V dropped 5 bases and J dropped 2 bases, with 9 bases sitting between them. TCRdb called the 5' RACE reads again in MiXCR, with one record for every CDR3 protein. The table lists approximately 140,000 distinct CDR3 sequences, around 9.3% of them singletons. Specimen: blood, either unsorted or a sorted T cell fraction (not recorded which). The rearrangement links TRBV20-1 to TRBJ2-5, with D hard to call. The TCR comes from a male donor with ankylosing spondylitis or in good health (not recorded which). The chain's CDR3 is CSAVGFQETQYF. CDR3 nucleotide sequence: TGCAGTGCTGTAGGGTTTCAAGAGACCCAGTACTTC.